These 3 T cell receptor beta chains were all obtained from the same sample, sequenced in a study of T cell changes during pregnancy in multiple sclerosis. Using immunoSEQ multiplex PCR, the repertoire was profiled, and TCRdb retains in-frame clones only, with some absent. The sample lists more than 55,000 clones, around 90% occurring once. The sample was peripheral blood, taken after pregnancy. The source is a female donor in good health, enrolled as a control in a pregnancy study.

The chain joins TRBV5-8 to TRBJ1-1, with TRBD1 matching over 12 bases. Trimming took 0 bases from V and 2 from J; bases not matched to a gene: 2. The CDR3 length is 16 residues. Germline values: CDR1 SGHTS, CDR2 YDEGEE. CDR3 sequence reads: CASSLGDRGLNTEAFF. The CDR3 region has the DNA TGTGCCAGCAGCTTGGGGGACAGGGGGCTTAACACTGAAGCTTTCTTT.

The J gene is TRBJ2-5, the V gene TRBV5-4; 12 nucleotides line up with TRBD2. The germline CDR1 and CDR2 sequences are SGHNT and YYREEE (reference sequence). This CDR3 comprises 17 residues. Trimming cost V 4 bases and J 5 bases; bases outside gene matches: 12. CDR3 residues: CASSRHRLAGVLETQYF. The DNA of the CDR3 is TGTGCCAGCAGCCGGCACCGACTAGCGGGAGTTCTGGAGACCCAGTACTTC.

The V call is TRBV14, the J call TRBJ1-1, with D possibly matching TRBD1 (5 bases). V gave up 4 bases and J gave up 3 bases, with 12 bases separating them. The CDR3 is 14 residues long. Germline V lookup: CDR1 SGHDN, CDR2 FVKESK. CDR3 DNA: TGTGCCAGCAGCCGAGACCGGGGGTACACTGAAGCTTTCTTT. Residues: CASSRDRGYTEAFF.